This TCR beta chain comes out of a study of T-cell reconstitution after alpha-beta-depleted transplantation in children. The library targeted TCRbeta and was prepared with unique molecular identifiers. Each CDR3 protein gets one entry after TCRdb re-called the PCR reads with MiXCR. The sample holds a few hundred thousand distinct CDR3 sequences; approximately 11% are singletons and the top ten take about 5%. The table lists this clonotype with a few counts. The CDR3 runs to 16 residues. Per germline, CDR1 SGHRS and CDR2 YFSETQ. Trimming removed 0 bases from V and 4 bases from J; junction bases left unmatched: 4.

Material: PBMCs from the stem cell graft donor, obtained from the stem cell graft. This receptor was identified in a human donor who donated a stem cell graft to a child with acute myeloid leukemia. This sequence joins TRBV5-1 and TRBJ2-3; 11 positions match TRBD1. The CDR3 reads CASSLAGQGAADTQYF. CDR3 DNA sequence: TGCGCCAGCAGCTTGGCCGGACAGGGGGCAGCAGATACGCAGTATTTT.